This is a list of T cell receptor beta chains from one sample in a study of control samples from healthy donors and cancer patients. The assay was immunoSEQ multiplex PCR, and TCRdb's table has in-frame clones only and misses some. The sample includes fewer than 200,000 clones, approximately 92% seen only once; the top ten take about 4%. The specimen was blood. The receptors were gathered from a woman aged 55-69 years in good health. Each CDR3 is given with its conserved first and last residue. Each record gives: V gene, J gene, clone size, CDR3 protein. Where a row states a size, it is once, few, many or the class of an expanded clone; other rows omit it.

V: TRBV18
J: TRBJ1-1
size: once
CDR3: CASSPRRQGTTNTEAFF

V: TRBV6-5
J: TRBJ2-7
size: -
CDR3: CASSYLGEPYEQYF

V: TRBV6-5
J: TRBJ1-3
size: few
CDR3: CASRNGRSSGNTIYF

V: TRBV6-5
J: TRBJ2-7
size: -
CDR3: CASSYRGTDLSYEQYF

V: TRBV30
J: TRBJ2-5
size: -
CDR3: CAWSPAGRRGKETQYF

V: TRBV19
J: TRBJ2-5
size: -
CDR3: CASSILFRGDQETQYF

V: TRBV19
J: TRBJ2-3
size: -
CDR3: CASSIDYYGQAQDTQYF

V: TRBV3-1/TRBV3-2
J: TRBJ1-1
size: -
CDR3: CASSPRGLIGTEAFF

V: TRBV5-1
J: TRBJ2-1
size: -
CDR3: CASSLTATYNEQFF

V: TRBV14
J: TRBJ1-6
size: -
CDR3: CASSPNDGRLDSPLHF

V: TRBV3-1/TRBV3-2
J: TRBJ1-1
size: -
CDR3: CASSHFWWGRGTEAFF

V: TRBV6-6
J: TRBJ1-5
size: few
CDR3: CASSYDGNQPQHF

V: TRBV4-1
J: TRBJ1-5
size: -
CDR3: CASSQDIFNSNQPQHF